This record covers a single T cell receptor (beta chain). This entry comes from a study of early T cells in non-severe SARS-CoV-2 infection. Across the study: Chains were unpaired, as sequencing was done on bulk RNA from unsorted whole blood.

Individual cDNA molecules each received unique molecular identifiers attached to them. Each CDR3 protein gets one entry after TCRdb re-called the 5' RACE reads with MiXCR. In the table there are more than 65,000 distinct CDR3 sequences, roughly 15% of which are singletons. The CDR3 consists of 14 residues. Trimming cost V 8 bases and J 5 bases; bases outside gene matches: 9. Germline loops: CDR1 MNHEY, CDR2 SMNVEV (reference sequence). Source: whole blood, taken at baseline. This clonotype was obtained from an adult who was a healthcare worker with PCR-confirmed SARS-CoV-2 infection or an uninfected control (not recorded which). This rearrangement joins TRBV27 to TRBJ2-7; 10 positions agree with TRBD2. The CDR3 nucleotides read TGTGCCAGCGGTCTAGCGGGAGCATTCCACGAGCAGTACTTC. Translation gives CASGLAGAFHEQYF.